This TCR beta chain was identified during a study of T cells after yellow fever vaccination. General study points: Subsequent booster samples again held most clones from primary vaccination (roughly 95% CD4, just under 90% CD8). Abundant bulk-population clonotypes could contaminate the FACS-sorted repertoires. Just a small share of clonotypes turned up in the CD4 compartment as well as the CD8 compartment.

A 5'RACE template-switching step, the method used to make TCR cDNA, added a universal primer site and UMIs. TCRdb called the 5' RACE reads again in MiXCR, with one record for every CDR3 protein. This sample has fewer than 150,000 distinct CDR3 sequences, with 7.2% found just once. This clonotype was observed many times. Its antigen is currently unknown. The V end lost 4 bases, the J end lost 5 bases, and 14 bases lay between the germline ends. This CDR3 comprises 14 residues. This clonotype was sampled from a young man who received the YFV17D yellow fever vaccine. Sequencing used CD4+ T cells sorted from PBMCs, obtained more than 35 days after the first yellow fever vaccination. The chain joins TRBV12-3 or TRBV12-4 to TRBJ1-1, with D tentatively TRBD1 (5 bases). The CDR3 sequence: CASSSRGIKTEAFF. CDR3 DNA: TGTGCCAGCAGTTCTAGGGGAATTAAAACTGAAGCTTTCTTT.